Presented here are 10 T cell receptor beta chains from one specimen sequenced in a study of shared clonotypes between healthy human individuals. Naive CD8 isolation took CD45RO-negative cells positively selected for CCR7 and excluded terminally differentiated effector memory CD45RA+ cells. Only in-frame clones appear in the TCRdb table, and some are missing; sequencing was by immunoSEQ multiplex PCR. This table holds over 750,000 clones, 90% to 98% found once. Specimen: naive CD8+ T cells sorted from blood. The source of these receptors is a young man in good health.

The chain has TRBV19 and TRBJ2-7; 8 bases agree with TRBD2. Germline CDR1 LNHDA, CDR2 SQIVND (reference sequence). The CDR3 is 15 residues long. J gave up 5 bases and V 6 bases, and 12 bases lay outside the gene matches. The CDR3 protein is CASSLAGRRHDEQYF. The CDR3 DNA sequence: TGTGCCAGTAGCTTAGCGGGGAGGAGGCACGACGAGCAGTACTTC.

This chain uses TRBV7-6 with TRBJ2-3; TRBD1 matches 11 bases. Germline trimming cut 4 bases from V and 4 bases from J; bases unmatched to any gene: 7. CDR3 size: 16 residues. CDR1 is SGHVS, CDR2 FNYEAQ, per germline. In DNA form, the CDR3 reads TGTGCCAGCAGCTCAGGCCGGGACAGGGGGTCAGATACGCAGTATTTT. Its protein product is CASSSGRDRGSDTQYF.

This sequence joins TRBV2 and TRBJ1-5; 8 bases agree with TRBD1. The CDR3 covers 15 residues. V shed 1 base, J shed 5 bases, and the junction held 4 bases outside the gene matches. CDR1 and CDR2 (germline): SNHLY, FYNNEI. The CDR3 DNA reads TGTGCCAGCAGTGAAGGCTTGGACAGGGATCAGCCCCAGCATTTT. Protein sequence: CASSEGLDRDQPQHF.

The chain employs TRBV6-5 and TRBJ2-5; D gene unclear. The CDR3 has 15 residues. V lost 0 bases to trimming and J lost 4 bases, with 12 bases between them. The V gene's germline CDR1 is MNHEY and CDR2 SVGAGI. The DNA of the CDR3 is TGTGCCAGCAGTTACTCTGTCGGGTTAGGAGAGACCCAGTACTTC. Translated, it gives CASSYSVGLGETQYF.

The J gene is TRBJ2-5, the V gene TRBV7-2; no definite D call. Between the trimmed V and J ends, which lost 4 bases and 5 bases, there was a span of 11 bases. CDR1 is SGHTA, CDR2 FQGNSA, per germline. The CDR3 spans 13 residues. The CDR3 sequence is CASSSPVSETQYF. The CDR3 coding sequence is TGTGCCAGCAGCTCCCCTGTATCTGAGACCCAGTACTTC.

CDR3 in amino acids: CASSLFGGSGEQFF. CDR3 in DNA: TGTGCCAGCAGTTTATTTGGCGGGAGCGGTGAGCAGTTCTTC. The chain joins TRBV28 to TRBJ2-1; 7 nucleotides agree with TRBD2. Germline V gene sequence: CDR1 MDHEN, CDR2 SYDVKM. V lost 1 base, J lost 9 bases, and 6 bases stayed unmatched. The CDR3 covers 14 residues.

The J gene is TRBJ2-7, the V gene TRBV10-3, with 8 nucleotides matching TRBD1. Germline assignment: CDR1 ENHRY and CDR2 SYGVKD. V trimming: 10 bases; J trimming: 3 bases; junction bases outside the gene matches: 8. This CDR3 comprises 13 residues. The CDR3 DNA reads as TGTGCCACTTCAGACAGGGGCGACTACGAGCAGTACTTC. Protein sequence: CATSDRGDYEQYF.

V gene TRBV19 combines with J gene TRBJ1-3, with 7 bases lining up with TRBD1. Unmatched junction bases numbered 11, after V lost 3 bases and J lost 3 bases. Per the germline V gene, CDR1 is LNHDA and CDR2 is SQIVND (reference sequence). The CDR3 consists of 17 residues. CDR3: CASSILDRASIGNTIYF. The CDR3 nucleotides are TGTGCCAGTAGTATTCTTGACAGGGCCTCAATTGGAAACACCATATATTTT.

The V call is TRBV2, the J call TRBJ2-2; 8 nucleotides align to TRBD1. Looked up from germline, CDR1 is SNHLY and CDR2 is FYNNEI. The CDR3 runs to 16 residues. J lost 0 bases, V lost 6 bases, and 6 bases had no gene match. The CDR3 loop is CASSTGGLSNTGELFF. The CDR3 DNA sequence: TGTGCCAGCAGCACAGGGGGATTATCGAACACCGGGGAGCTGTTTTTT.

The CDR3 sequence is CASINRRANYGYTF. The DNA for the CDR3 is TGTGCCAGCATTAACCGGCGGGCCAACTATGGCTACACCTTC. This rearrangement joins TRBV2 to TRBJ1-2, with no clear D. The V gene lost 7 bases and the J gene lost 2 bases, with 14 bases spanning the gap. CDR3 length equals 14 residues. In germline, CDR1 is SNHLY, CDR2 FYNNEI.